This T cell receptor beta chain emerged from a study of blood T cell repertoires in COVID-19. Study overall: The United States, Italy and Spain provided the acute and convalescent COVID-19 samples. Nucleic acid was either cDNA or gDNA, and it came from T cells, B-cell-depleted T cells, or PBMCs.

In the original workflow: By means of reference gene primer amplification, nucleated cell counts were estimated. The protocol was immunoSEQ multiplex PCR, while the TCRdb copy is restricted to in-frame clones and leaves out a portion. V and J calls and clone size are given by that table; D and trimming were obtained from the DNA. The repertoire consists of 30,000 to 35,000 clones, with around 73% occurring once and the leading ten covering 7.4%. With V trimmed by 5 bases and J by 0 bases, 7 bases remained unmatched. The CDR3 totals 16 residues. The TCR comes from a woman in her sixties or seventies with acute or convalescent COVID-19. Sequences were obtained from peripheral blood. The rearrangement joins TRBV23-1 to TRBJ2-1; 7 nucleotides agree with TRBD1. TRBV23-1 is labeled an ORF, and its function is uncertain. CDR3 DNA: TGCGCCAGCAGTTTCATCCCAGGGGGCTCCTACAATGAGCAGTTCTTC. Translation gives CASSFIPGGSYNEQFF.